These 22 T cell receptor beta chains were all obtained from the same sample, sequenced in a study of shared clonotypes between healthy human individuals. Naive CD8 cells comprised CD45RO-negative, CCR7-positively selected cells, excluding terminally differentiated effector memory CD45RA+ cells. Assay: immunoSEQ multiplex PCR; the TCRdb copy retains only in-frame clones and omits some. The top ten clones hold about 1.1% of a sample with millions of clones, approximately 94% of them seen once. Material for sequencing was naive CD8+ T cells sorted from blood. Every receptor here comes from a man younger than 35 in good health.

This clone appeared a single time. This chain connects TRBV27 to TRBJ2-7, with a tentative D call TRBD2 (6 bases). V lost 6 bases to trimming and J lost 1 base, with 19 bases between them. CDR3 size: 16 residues. Germline-derived CDR1 and CDR2 are MNHEY and SMNVEV (reference sequence). The CDR3 sequence is CASRVFSGSPSYEQYF. CDR3 bases: TGTGCCAGCAGAGTATTTAGCGGATCTCCTTCCTACGAGCAGTACTTC.

The sample holds one count of this clone. The rearrangement links TRBV30 to TRBJ2-1; 7 bases are shared with TRBD1. The CDR3 is made up of 12 amino acids. Germline CDR1 reads GTSNPN; CDR2 reads SVGIG (reference sequence). Trimming took 0 bases from V and 9 from J; bases not matched to a gene: 2. CDR3 in DNA: TGTGCCTGGAGTGTCTCAGGGGGTGAGCAGTTCTTC. Amino acid sequence: CAWSVSGGEQFF.

J is TRBJ1-1 and V is TRBV6-1; D unclear. V lost 4 bases and J 5 bases, leaving 14 bases between the germline ends. Germline CDR1 reads MNHNS; CDR2 reads SASEGT. CDR3 length equals 14 residues. The DNA of the CDR3 is TGTGCCAGCAGTGTCAACAGCGGATGGACTGAAGCTTTCTTT. Amino acids: CASSVNSGWTEAFF.

As concerns this clone: Other DNA sequences of this sample code for an identical CDR3. The chain couples TRBV5-1 to TRBJ1-1, with a weak D call TRBD1 (5 bases). V was cut by 0 bases and J by 4 bases, with 7 bases left in between. CDR3 length: 13 residues. The V gene's germline CDR1 is SGHRS and CDR2 YFSETQ. The chain's CDR3 is CASSLAGSTEAFF. For the CDR3, the DNA is TGCGCCAGCAGCTTGGCAGGGAGCACTGAAGCTTTCTTT.

This clone appeared once. The J gene is TRBJ1-2, the V gene TRBV25-1; tentatively, D is TRBD1 (5 bases). Germline values: CDR1 MGHDK, CDR2 SYGVNS. Trimming pared 3 bases from V and 7 bases from J, leaving 15 bases between. CDR3 size: 14 residues. The CDR3 DNA reads TGTGCCAGCAGTGACGGGGCCCTAGGCCGTGGCTACACCTTC. Translating gives CASSDGALGRGYTF.

The chain joins TRBV27 to TRBJ2-1, with D maybe TRBD2 (6 bases). This CDR3 is 14 amino acids long. The germline CDR1 and CDR2 sequences are MNHEY and SMNVEV (reference sequence). Between the trimmed V and J ends, which lost 2 bases and 10 bases, there was a span of 15 bases. The CDR3 DNA reads TGTGCCAGCAGTTTAGCGGGAATACGTAACGAGCAGTTCTTC. This sequence encodes CASSLAGIRNEQFF.

This chain joins TRBV5-6 and TRBJ2-5; D tentatively fits TRBD1 or TRBD2 (5 bases each). The germline CDR1 and CDR2 sequences are SGHDT and YYEEEE. Trimming left V 4 bases short and J 4 bases short, with 11 bases between. The CDR3 extends over 13 amino acids. In DNA form, the CDR3 reads TGTGCCAGCAGCCTAGGGGAGACAGAGACCCAGTACTTC. This translates into CASSLGETETQYF.

This clone was picked up one time. This rearrangement joins TRBV27 to TRBJ2-7; 7 nucleotides line up with TRBD1. CDR3 length equals 14 residues. The V and J ends lost 3 bases and 5 bases, in that order; junction bases with no gene match: 7. Germline V CDR1 and CDR2: MNHEY, SMNVEV (reference sequence). CDR3 DNA: TGTGCCAGCAGTTTTAGGGGGCTATACGACGAGCAGTACTTC. Translated: CASSFRGLYDEQYF.

The chain joins TRBV7-9 to TRBJ2-3; a weak D match, TRBD1 (5 bases). The CDR3 totals 17 residues. V lost 1 base and J 5 bases, leaving 19 bases between the germline ends. The germline gives CDR1 SEHNR, CDR2 FQNEAQ (reference sequence). The chain's CDR3 is CASSLGFLDSPRDTQYF. DNA for the CDR3: TGTGCCAGCAGCTTAGGGTTTCTCGACAGTCCCAGAGATACGCAGTATTTT.

V and J are TRBV29-1 and TRBJ2-3; 8 bases map to TRBD2. The CDR3 has 16 amino acids. Losses at the gene ends were 1 base for V and 3 bases for J; bases not matched to a gene: 9. The germline gives CDR1 SQVTM, CDR2 ANQGSEA. DNA for the CDR3: TGCAGCGTTGAAGTGGAGCGGGAGCCTCTAACAGATACGCAGTATTTT. This translates into CSVEVEREPLTDTQYF.

The V and J genes are TRBV10-3 and TRBJ2-1; 7 bases match TRBD2. The germline gives CDR1 ENHRY, CDR2 SYGVKD. The J segment lost 7 bases and the V segment lost 2 bases, leaving 8 bases of the junction unmatched. This CDR3 contains 15 residues. CDR3 DNA: TGTGCCATCAGTGAGGAAGGCGGGGGTTTGAATGAGCAGTTCTTC. This gives the protein CAISEEGGGLNEQFF.

A single count supports this clone. The rearrangement links TRBV2 to TRBJ2-3; unclear D gene. Germline V gene sequence: CDR1 SNHLY, CDR2 FYNNEI. V was pared by 1 base and J by 1 base, with 9 bases between. The CDR3 is 15 amino acids. In DNA, the CDR3 is TGTGCCAGCAGTGAAGGAGTGTTCGGCACAGATACGCAGTATTTT. Amino acid sequence: CASSEGVFGTDTQYF.

This chain joins TRBV5-8 and TRBJ1-5; possible D gene TRBD1, 6 bases. V gave up 0 bases and J gave up 6 bases, with 10 bases separating them. Germline V gives CDR1 SGHTS, CDR2 YDEGEE. The CDR3 extends over 14 amino acids. The DNA for the CDR3 is TGTGCCAGCAGCTTGGACAGGGAGAGTCAGCCCCAGCATTTT. Translation: CASSLDRESQPQHF. Full variable domain (rest looked up from reference TRBV5-8 and TRBJ1-5): EAGVTQSPTHLIKTRGQQATLRCSPISGHTSVYWYQQALGLGLQFLLWYDEGEERNRGNFPPRFSGRQFPNYSSELNVNALELEDSALYLCASSLDRESQPQHFGDGTRLSIL.

The rearrangement links TRBV7-6 to TRBJ1-1; no reliable D call. The CDR3 loop spans 13 amino acids. Germline V CDR1 and CDR2: SGHVS, FNYEAQ. Trimming removed 2 bases at V and 3 bases at J, with 7 bases between. The CDR3: CASSLTDYTEAFF. The CDR3 coding sequence is TGTGCCAGCAGCTTAACGGATTACACTGAAGCTTTCTTT.

Regarding this clone: The sample has other DNA sequences that encode this CDR3 too. The genes are TRBV5-6 and TRBJ1-4; 10 bases fit TRBD1. The CDR3 is made up of 14 amino acids. From germline, CDR1 is SGHDT and CDR2 YYEEEE. V lost 2 bases to trimming and J lost 7 bases; unmatched junction nucleotides: 2. CDR3 sequence (DNA): TGTGCCAGCAGCTTTGGGACAGGGGTTGAAAAACTGTTTTTT. It specifies CASSFGTGVEKLFF.

DNA for the CDR3: TGTGCCAGCAGCTCTAGCCCCGGGGCCCAAGAGACCCAGTACTTC. Its protein product is CASSSSPGAQETQYF. V usage is TRBV11-2 and J usage is TRBJ2-5, with D perhaps TRBD1 or TRBD2 (5 bases each). V lost 4 bases to trimming and J lost 1 base, with 13 bases between them. There are 15 residues in the CDR3. Germline CDR1 is SGHAT and CDR2 is FQNNGV.

CDR3 sequence reads: CASSQGTEPYEQYF. CDR3 bases: TGCGCCAGCAGCCAAGGGACAGAACCCTACGAGCAGTACTTC. V is TRBV4-1 and J is TRBJ2-7; possibly TRBD1 for D (6 bases). V lost 1 base and J 2 bases, leaving 9 bases between the germline ends. CDR1 MGHRA and CDR2 YSYEKL come from the germline V gene. The CDR3 consists of 14 residues.

This chain uses TRBV27 with TRBJ2-7; unclear D gene. Germline CDR1 is MNHEY and CDR2 is SMNVEV (reference sequence). V lost 0 bases, J lost 0 bases, and 6 bases lay in between. The CDR3 contains 14 residues. The CDR3 region is CASSLSVGSYEQYF. The CDR3 DNA follows: TGTGCCAGCAGTTTATCGGTAGGCTCCTACGAGCAGTACTTC.

The chain couples TRBV5-1 to TRBJ2-4; D may be TRBD2 (5 bases). The CDR3 is 14 amino acids. The V end was cut by 4 bases, the J end by 7 bases, with 15 bases between. Germline V gives CDR1 SGHRS, CDR2 YFSETQ. The DNA for the CDR3 is TGCGCCAGCAGCCCGGATGAGGGATTGAACATTCAGTACTTC. Translated: CASSPDEGLNIQYF.

V usage is TRBV28 and J usage is TRBJ2-7; D is perhaps TRBD1 (6 bases). Deletions cut 7 bases from V and 7 bases from J, with 17 bases between. The CDR3 sequence is 13 residues long. Germline values: CDR1 MDHEN, CDR2 SYDVKM. The CDR3 protein is CASTSTGQGEQYF. The CDR3 DNA reads as TGTGCCAGCACCTCGACAGGTCAGGGAGAGCAGTACTTC. Filled out from reference TRBV28 and TRBJ2-7, the complete variable domain reads DVKVTQSSRYLVKRTGEKVFLECVQDMDHENMFWYRQDPGLGLRLIYFSYDVKMKEKGDIPEGYSVSREKKERFSLILESASTNQTSMYLCASTSTGQGEQYFGPGTRLTVT.

Points on this clone: The sample has other DNA sequences that encode this CDR3 too. The chain is built from TRBV15 and TRBJ2-7; D is unresolved. The ends were cut back, 0 bases at V and 0 bases at J, with 6 bases in the middle. Germline CDR1 reads LNHNV; CDR2 reads YYDKDF (reference sequence). The CDR3 loop spans 14 amino acids. CDR3 nucleotides: TGTGCCACCAGCAGAGATACAAGCTCCTACGAGCAGTACTTC. It translates to CATSRDTSSYEQYF.

Remarks on this clone: At the DNA level, this CDR3 is encoded by other sequences in the same sample as well. The V call is TRBV11-2, the J call TRBJ2-7; TRBD1 is a possible D gene (5 bases). Trimming removed 3 bases from V and 2 bases from J, with 8 bases in between. Germline V gives CDR1 SGHAT, CDR2 FQNNGV. The CDR3 length is 13 residues. The CDR3 bases are TGTGCCAGCAGCTTCGACAGTACCTACGAGCAGTACTTC. Its protein is CASSFDSTYEQYF.